This T cell receptor beta chain was captured in a study of T-cell reconstitution after alpha-beta-depleted transplantation in children. Overall study results and limits: Expanded graft clones, several hundred of them, were reportedly the source of alpha-beta T cells about two months after transplant.

The authors prepared the TCRbeta library with unique molecular identifiers. TCRdb re-called the PCR reads with MiXCR, one entry per CDR3 protein. The sample records 610,000 or so distinct CDR3 sequences, around 27% being singletons. This clonotype was detected a few times. What it binds is unknown. This sample comprised PBMCs, obtained before TCRalphabeta/CD19-depleted stem cell transplant. This clonotype originated in a boy under two years old with Wiskott-Aldrich syndrome, due to receive a stem cell transplant.

DNA of the CDR3: TGTGCCAGCAGTTTATACTGGACTAGTTTCTACAATGAGCAGTTCTTC. Protein product: CASSLYWTSFYNEQFF. The chain recombines TRBV27 with TRBJ2-1, with 7 positions matching TRBD2. Germline CDR1 is MNHEY and CDR2 is SMNVEV (reference sequence). This CDR3 spans 16 amino acids. The ends lost 1 base at V and 3 bases at J; junction bases unmatched: 6.